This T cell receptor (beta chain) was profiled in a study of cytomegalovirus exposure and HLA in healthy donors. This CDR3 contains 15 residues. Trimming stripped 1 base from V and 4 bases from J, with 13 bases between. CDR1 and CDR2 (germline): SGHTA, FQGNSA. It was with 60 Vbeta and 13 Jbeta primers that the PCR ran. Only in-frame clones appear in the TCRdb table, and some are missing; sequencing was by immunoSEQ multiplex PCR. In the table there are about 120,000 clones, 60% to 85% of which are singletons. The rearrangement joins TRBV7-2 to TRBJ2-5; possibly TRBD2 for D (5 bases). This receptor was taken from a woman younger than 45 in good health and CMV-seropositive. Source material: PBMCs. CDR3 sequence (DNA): TGTGCCAGCAGCTTAGGGGGAAGGGAGTTAGAGACCCAGTACTTC. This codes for CASSLGGRELETQYF.